This T cell receptor beta chain was identified during a study of CD8 T cells in ankylosing spondylitis. This clonotype was counted between two and nine times. Its antigen remains unknown. A single record per CDR3 protein comes from TCRdb applying MiXCR to the 5' RACE reads. The sample includes 750,000 to 850,000 distinct CDR3 sequences, roughly 12% of them seen just once. The CDR3 spans 15 residues. The germline V gene has CDR1 LGHNA and CDR2 YSLEER. The V gene lost 0 bases and the J gene lost 0 bases, with 8 bases spanning the gap. The study's findings and limits: Researchers report that disease-linked clones proved CD8+ and relatively rare in peripheral blood. Ankylosing spondylitis blood appeared to be characterized by a TCR beta motif of eight or nine highly homologous variants. Researchers reportedly found disease-linked clones significantly enriched in matched ankylosing spondylitis synovial fluid.

This sequence was found in a male donor with ankylosing spondylitis. The rearrangement links TRBV4-3 to TRBJ1-2; unclear D gene. The sequencing input was blood, either unsorted or a sorted T cell fraction (not recorded which). CDR3 loop: CASSQEPVANYGYTF. CDR3 DNA: TGCGCCAGCAGCCAAGAACCCGTTGCTAACTATGGCTACACCTTC.